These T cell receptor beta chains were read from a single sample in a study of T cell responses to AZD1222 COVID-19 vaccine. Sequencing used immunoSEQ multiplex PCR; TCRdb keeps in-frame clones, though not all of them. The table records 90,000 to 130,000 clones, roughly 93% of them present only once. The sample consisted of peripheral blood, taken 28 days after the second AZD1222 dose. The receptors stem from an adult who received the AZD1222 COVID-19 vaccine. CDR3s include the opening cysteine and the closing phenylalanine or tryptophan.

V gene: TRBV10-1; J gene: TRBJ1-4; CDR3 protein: CASSESLVREKLFF
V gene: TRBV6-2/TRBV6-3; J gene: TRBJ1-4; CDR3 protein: CASSYKSGTGGPPNEKLFF
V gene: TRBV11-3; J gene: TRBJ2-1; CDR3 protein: CASSPHGQVGSYNEQFF
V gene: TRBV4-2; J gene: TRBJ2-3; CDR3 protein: CASSQELRTSISDTQYF
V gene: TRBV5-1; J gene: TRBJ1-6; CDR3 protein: CASSLVGSSYNSPLHF
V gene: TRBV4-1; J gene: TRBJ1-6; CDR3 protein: CASSGTGLSPLHF
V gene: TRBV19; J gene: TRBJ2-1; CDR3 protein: CASRSAGGGSEQFF
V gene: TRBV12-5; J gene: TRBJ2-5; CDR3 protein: CASGWGLAGGPFQETQYF
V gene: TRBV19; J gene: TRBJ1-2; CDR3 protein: CASSAPGTETYGYTF
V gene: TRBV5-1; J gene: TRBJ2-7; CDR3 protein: CASSFGRSYEQYF
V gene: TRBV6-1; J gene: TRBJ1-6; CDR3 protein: CASSAMTGTSYNSPLHF
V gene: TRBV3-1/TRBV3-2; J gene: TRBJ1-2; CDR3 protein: CASSQDTGFGHGYTF
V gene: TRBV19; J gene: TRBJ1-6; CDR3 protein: CASAPGLINSPLHF
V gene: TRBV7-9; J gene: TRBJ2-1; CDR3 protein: CASSPQAGGYNEQFF
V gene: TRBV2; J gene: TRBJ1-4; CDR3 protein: CASSPFPGESEKLFF
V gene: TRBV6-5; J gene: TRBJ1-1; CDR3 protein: CASGGGQEDTEAFF
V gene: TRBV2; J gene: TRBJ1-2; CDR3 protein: CASGQGSTYSYTF
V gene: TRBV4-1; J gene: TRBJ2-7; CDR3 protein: CASSQDGSRHF
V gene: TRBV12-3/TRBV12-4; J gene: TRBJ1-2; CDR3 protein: CASSGQGFGYTF
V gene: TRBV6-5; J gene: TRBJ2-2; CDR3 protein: CASRAENTGELFF
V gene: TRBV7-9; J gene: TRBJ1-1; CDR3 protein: CASSLRLYTEAFF
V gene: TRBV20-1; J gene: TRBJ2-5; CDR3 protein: CSASFRDSQETQYF
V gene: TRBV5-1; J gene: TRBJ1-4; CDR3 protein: CASSFAGHATNEKLFF
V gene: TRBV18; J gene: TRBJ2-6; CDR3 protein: CASSSRQGLNSGANVLTF
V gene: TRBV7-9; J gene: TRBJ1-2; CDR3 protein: CASSWDGGRGYTF
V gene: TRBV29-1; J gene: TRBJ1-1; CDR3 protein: CSVEELNTEAFF
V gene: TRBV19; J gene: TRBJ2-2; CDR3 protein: CASSSSGRSPRLFF
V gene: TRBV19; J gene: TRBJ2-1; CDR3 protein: CATSGIYNEQFF
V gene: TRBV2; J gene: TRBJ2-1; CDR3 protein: CAGGGNFNEQFF
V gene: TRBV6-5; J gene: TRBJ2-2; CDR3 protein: CGVKRTQRTGELFF
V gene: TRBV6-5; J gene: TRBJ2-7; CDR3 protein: CASRGTGNYEQYF
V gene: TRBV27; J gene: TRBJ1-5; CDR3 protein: CASATRGNQPQHF
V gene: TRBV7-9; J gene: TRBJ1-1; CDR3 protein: CASSLGEGSEAFF
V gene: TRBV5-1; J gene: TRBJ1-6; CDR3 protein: CASSLGQGNSPLHF
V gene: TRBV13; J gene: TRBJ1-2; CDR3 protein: CASSLDLSGRNYGYTF
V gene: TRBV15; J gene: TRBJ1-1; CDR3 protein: CATSRGGSQNTEAFF
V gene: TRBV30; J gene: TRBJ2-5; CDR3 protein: CAWPTRGLQETQYF
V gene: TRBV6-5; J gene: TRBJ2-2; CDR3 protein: CASIPRVTGELFF
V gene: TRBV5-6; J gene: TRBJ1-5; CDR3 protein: CASSLGGKQPQHF
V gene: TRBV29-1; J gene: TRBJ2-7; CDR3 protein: CSVEDLGTYEQYF
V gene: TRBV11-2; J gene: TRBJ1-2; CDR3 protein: CASTSSGRMFAYGYTF
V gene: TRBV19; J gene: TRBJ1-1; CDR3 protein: CASNGAEGGNTEAFF
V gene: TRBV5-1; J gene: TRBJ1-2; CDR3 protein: CASSPQGANYGYTF
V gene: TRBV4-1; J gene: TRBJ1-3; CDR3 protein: CASSSGVGKGAGNTIYF
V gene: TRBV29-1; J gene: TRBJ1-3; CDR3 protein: CSVPGLGEGNTIYF
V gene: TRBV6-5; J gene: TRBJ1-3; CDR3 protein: CASQPGGSGGNTIYF
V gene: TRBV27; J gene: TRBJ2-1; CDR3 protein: CASSFPGLYNEQFF
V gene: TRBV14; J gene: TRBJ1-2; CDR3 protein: CASSRDLGQKDGYTF
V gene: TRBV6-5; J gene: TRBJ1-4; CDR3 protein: CASSSIGGVEKLFF
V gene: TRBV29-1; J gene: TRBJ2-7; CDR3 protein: CSVEDDRTYEQYF
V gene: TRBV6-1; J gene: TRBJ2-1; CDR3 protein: CASSEEWREPYNEQFF
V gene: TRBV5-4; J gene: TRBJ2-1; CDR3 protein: CASSLRLAGVNEQFF
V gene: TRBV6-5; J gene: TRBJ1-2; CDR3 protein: CASSSTTYGYTF
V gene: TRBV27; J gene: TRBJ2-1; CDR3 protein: CASRSGTGWMGSYNEQFF
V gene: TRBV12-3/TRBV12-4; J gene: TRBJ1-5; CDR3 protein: CASSLVPNQPQHF
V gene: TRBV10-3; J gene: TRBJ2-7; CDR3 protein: CAISPSYEQYF
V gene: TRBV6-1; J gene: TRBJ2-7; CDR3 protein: CASSEAEGYEQYF
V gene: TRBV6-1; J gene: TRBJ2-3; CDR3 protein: CASSESMGSDTQYF
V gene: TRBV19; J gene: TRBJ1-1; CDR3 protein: CASSPDRGFTEAFF